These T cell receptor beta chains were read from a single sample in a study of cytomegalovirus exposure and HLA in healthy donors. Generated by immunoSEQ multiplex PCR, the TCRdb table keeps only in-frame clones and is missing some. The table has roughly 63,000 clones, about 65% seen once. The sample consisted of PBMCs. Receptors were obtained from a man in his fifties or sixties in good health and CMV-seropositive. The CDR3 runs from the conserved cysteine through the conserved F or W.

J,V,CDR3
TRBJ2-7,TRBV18,CASSPFGGDNEQYF
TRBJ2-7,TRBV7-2,CASSLGRFYEQYF
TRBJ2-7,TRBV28,CASSLGAGEGWSSYEQYF
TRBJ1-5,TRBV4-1,CASSQDGDRVGNQPQHF
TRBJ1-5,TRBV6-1,CASSFDRAGNQPQHF
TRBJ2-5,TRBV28,CASSWELAGGWRETQYF
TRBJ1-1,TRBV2,CASIIRQPLGTEAFF
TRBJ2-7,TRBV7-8,CASSLEGLAGLEQYF
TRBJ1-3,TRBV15,CATSRRGRDSGNTIYF
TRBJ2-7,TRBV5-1,CASSLWGQGDSYEQYF
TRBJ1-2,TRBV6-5,CASSYLTEGNYGYTF
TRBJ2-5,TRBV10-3,CATAQGYQETQYF
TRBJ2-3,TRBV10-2,CASKARGAQYF
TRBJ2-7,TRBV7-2,CASSSSGGGSYEQYF
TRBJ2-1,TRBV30,CAWSGLAWGEQFF
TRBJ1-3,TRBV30,CAWIRFSSGNTIYF
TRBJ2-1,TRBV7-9,CASTPLLAGGGNEQFF
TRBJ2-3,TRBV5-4,CASSSKGQGVSTDTQYF
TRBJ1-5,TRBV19,CASRRDRGDNQPQHF
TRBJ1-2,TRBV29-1,CSVARDRRYTF
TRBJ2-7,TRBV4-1,CASSPLPGTSGRAASSYEQYF
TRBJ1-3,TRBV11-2,CASTTLAWNTIYF